This T cell receptor (beta chain) was identified in a study of patients and donors after allogeneic stem cell transplantation. Trimming cost V 3 bases and J 11 bases, with 10 bases left between them. The CDR3 sequence is 10 residues long. Per germline, CDR1 SQVTM and CDR2 ANQGSEA. TCRdb reanalysed the RT-PCR reads using MiXCR and keeps one entry per CDR3 protein. The sample lists about a million distinct CDR3 sequences; 18% were seen once. In its sample, this clonotype was seen a few times. The gene calls are TRBV29-1 and TRBJ1-1; D not certain. Sequenced: blood, either unsorted or a sorted T cell fraction (not recorded which). The source is a human donor who was either an allogeneic HSCT recipient or a stem cell or donor lymphocyte infusion donor (not recorded which). It is not recorded whose cells these are; they may come from a transplant donor. The CDR3 spells CSVDAVGAFF. In DNA form, the CDR3 reads TGCAGCGTTGACGCCGTGGGCGCTTTCTTT.